The 3 T cell receptor beta chains presented below share a single source sample, sequenced in a study of CD8+CD57+ T cells in acquired aplastic anemia. Individuals selected for sequencing had exhibited CD8+CD57+ cell expansion on flow cytometry. Genomic DNA, the template, was used for profiling of the TCR beta VDJ and CDR3. TCRdb itself ran the reads through MiXCR, one entry per CDR3 protein. The table shows about 150,000 distinct CDR3 sequences, with roughly 49% occurring only once. Input material: sorted CD4+, CD8+, or CD8+CD57+ T cells (not recorded which) from PBMCs. These receptors were obtained from a human donor with aplastic anemia.

V and J are TRBV6-1 and TRBJ1-4; D not certain. Germline loops: CDR1 MNHNS, CDR2 SASEGT. Trimming left V 5 bases short and J 4 bases short, with 5 bases between. This CDR3 is 12 amino acids long. CDR3 loop: CASSRNNEKLFF. Here the CDR3 DNA reads TGTGCCAGCAGTCGAAATAATGAAAAACTGTTTTTT.

This clonotype has only a few counts. The rearrangement joins TRBV2 to TRBJ2-7, with 7 positions matching TRBD2. The V and J ends lost 6 bases and 1 base, in that order; junction bases with no gene match: 6. There are 14 residues in the CDR3. CDR1 and CDR2 (germline): SNHLY, FYNNEI. CDR3 loop: CASSLGGRSYEQYF. CDR3 in DNA: TGTGCCAGCAGCTTGGGGGGGAGATCCTACGAGCAGTACTTC.

This clonotype has a count of ten or more. This rearrangement joins TRBV12-3 or TRBV12-4 to TRBJ1-1, with 7 bases fitting TRBD1. This CDR3 region has 16 residues. The V and J ends lost 8 bases and 0 bases, in that order; junction bases with no gene match: 12. The CDR3 DNA follows: TGTGCCAGCTCCGACAGGGATTCGGCCATGAACACTGAAGCTTTCTTT. Its protein is CASSDRDSAMNTEAFF.